This T cell receptor (beta chain) appears in the sequencing data of a study of T-cell reconstitution after alpha-beta-depleted transplantation in children. Unique molecular identifiers tagged the TCRbeta library. Each CDR3 protein is one row after TCRdb ran MiXCR on the PCR reads. The profile shows approximately 500,000 distinct CDR3 sequences, 10% of them singletons. This clonotype appeared many times. This sample comprised PBMCs, obtained before TCRalphabeta/CD19-depleted stem cell transplant. The clonotype originates from a child younger than 10 with inherited bone marrow failure, due to receive a stem cell transplant.

CDR3 nucleotide sequence: TGCAGTGCTACCCGACAGGGAAGCACCGGGGAGCTGTTTTTT. As protein: CSATRQGSTGELFF. V and J are TRBV20-1 and TRBJ2-2, with 7 bases fitting TRBD1. The trim removed 4 bases at V and 4 bases at J, leaving 6 bases unmatched. The CDR3 loop spans 14 amino acids. Germline lookup yields CDR1 DFQATT and CDR2 SNEGSKA (reference sequence).